This T cell receptor (beta chain) originates from a study of Graves' ophthalmopathy and Graves' hyperthyroidism. Germline V gene lookup returns CDR1 SQVTM and CDR2 ANQGSEA. V lost 6 bases to trimming and J lost 1 base, with 12 bases between them. The CDR3 contains 13 residues. TCR beta CDR3 regions were amplified from RNA transcripts. HTBI primers primed a first-round RT-PCR, and a second-round multiplex PCR followed. One entry per CDR3 protein, called by TCRdb with MiXCR from the multiplex PCR reads. The sample shows 200,000 to 250,000 distinct CDR3 sequences, less than 30% of them seen only once. This clonotype was recorded at least ten times.

The receptor was isolated from a man in his fifties or sixties with Graves' ophthalmopathy. The J gene is TRBJ1-1, the V gene TRBV29-1, with D possibly TRBD1 on 6 matching bases. The sample comprised peripheral blood. CDR3 sequence reads: CSVADRTNTEAFF. DNA of the CDR3: TGCAGCGTAGCCGACAGGACGAACACTGAAGCTTTCTTT.